Below, 4 T cell receptor beta chains from the same sample are listed, as sequenced in a study of blood T cell repertoires in COVID-19. Sequenced by immunoSEQ multiplex PCR; TCRdb stores in-frame clones only, minus some. The data contain roughly 230,000 clones, approximately 91% of them seen just once; the ten biggest clones take up around 0.83%. Sequences were obtained from peripheral blood. The receptors originated from a man aged 30-40 years with COVID-19, enrolled during active disease.

J is TRBJ2-7 and V is TRBV5-5; perhaps TRBD1 as D (5 bases). The V gene's germline CDR1 is SGHKS and CDR2 YYEKEE (reference sequence). The V end was cut by 4 bases, the J end by 4 bases, with 15 bases between. The CDR3 sequence is 14 residues long. The CDR3 sequence is CASSVSGHLYEQYF. The DNA of the CDR3 is TGTGCCAGCAGCGTCTCAGGACACCTATACGAGCAGTACTTC.

The V call is TRBV19, the J call TRBJ1-5, with 11 bases that match TRBD1. The V segment lost 7 bases and the J segment 5 bases; nucleotides outside the gene matches: 4. The CDR3 has 14 amino acids. Per the germline V gene, CDR1 is LNHDA and CDR2 is SQIVND (reference sequence). The CDR3 loop is CASNPGQGDQPQHF. The CDR3 DNA follows: TGTGCCAGTAACCCGGGACAGGGGGATCAGCCCCAGCATTTT.

This rearrangement joins TRBV2 to TRBJ1-6, with TRBD1 identical over 9 bases. V was pared by 2 bases and J by 8 bases, with 4 bases of the junction left unmatched. There are 15 residues in the CDR3. In germline, CDR1 is SNHLY, CDR2 FYNNEI. The CDR3 coding sequence is TGTGCCAGCAGTGAAAGAGGGGACAGGGATTCACCCCTCCACTTT. This translates into CASSERGDRDSPLHF.

The chain recombines TRBV7-9 with TRBJ2-1, with TRBD1 identical over 12 bases. The V segment lost 4 bases and the J segment 12 bases; nucleotides outside the gene matches: 4. This CDR3 is 13 amino acids long. Germline V lookup: CDR1 SEHNR, CDR2 FQNEAQ (reference sequence). The CDR3 reads CASSSGTGGRQFF. Written as DNA, the CDR3 is TGTGCCAGCAGCTCCGGGACAGGGGGCCGGCAGTTCTTC.